The 14 T cell receptor beta chains in this list originate from one sample, sequenced in a study of blood T cell repertoires in COVID-19 (dated by TCRdb to the early 2020s). The library relied on the immunoSEQ multiplex PCR assay. TCRdb holds this immuneACCESS table with in-frame rearrangements only. Some clones are missing; in checked studies, unresolved V genes explain under half, and the rest has no known cause. Within this sample are approximately 93,000 clones, with roughly three quarters of them counted one time only. Jointly, the top ten make up about 10% of the sample. The sample consisted of peripheral blood. The receptor set was obtained from a woman older than 75 with acute or convalescent COVID-19.

V and J are TRBV25-1 and TRBJ2-1, with D maybe TRBD1 (5 bases). Germline V CDR1 and CDR2: MGHDK, SYGVNS. Trimming removed 3 bases at V and 9 bases at J, with 12 bases between. CDR3 length: 13 amino acids. The CDR3 region is CASSDRRGAEQFF. The CDR3 DNA follows: TGTGCCAGCAGTGACCGAAGGGGCGCTGAGCAGTTCTTC.

The chain links TRBV10-3 to TRBJ2-7; 7 bases align to TRBD1. Germline CDR1 is ENHRY and CDR2 is SYGVKD. The CDR3 has 12 amino acids. After removal of 6 bases from V and 3 bases from J, the junction contained 2 bases not matched to a gene. The CDR3 is CAIRGDSYEQYF. The CDR3, as DNA: TGTGCCATCAGGGGGGACAGCTACGAGCAGTACTTC.

The chain combines TRBV19 with TRBJ2-1; D is possibly TRBD1 (5 bases). V lost 5 bases and J lost 4, with 12 bases in between. Germline CDR1 is LNHDA and CDR2 is SQIVND (reference sequence). The CDR3 extends over 14 amino acids. CDR3 region: CASSPYDRYNEQFF. The CDR3 nucleotides are TGTGCCAGTAGTCCTTACGACAGATACAATGAGCAGTTCTTC.

The chain employs TRBV4-1 and TRBJ1-2; 7 nucleotides align to TRBD1. Looked up from germline, CDR1 is MGHRA and CDR2 is YSYEKL. V lost 2 bases to trimming and J lost 4 bases; unmatched junction nucleotides: 7. CDR3 length: 15 amino acids. The CDR3 nucleotides read TGCGCCAGCAGCCAATATACGGGACAGCTCTATGGCTACACCTTC. Translated, it gives CASSQYTGQLYGYTF.

The V and J genes are TRBV19 and TRBJ1-5; TRBD1 matches 7 bases. This CDR3 comprises 15 residues. V was clipped by 5 bases and J by 4 bases; unmatched bases: 8. Germline V lookup: CDR1 LNHDA, CDR2 SQIVND (reference sequence). CDR3 nucleotide sequence: TGTGCCAGTAGTCCGCGGACAGGTCTTAATCAGCCCCAGCATTTT. Amino acids: CASSPRTGLNQPQHF.

The chain uses TRBV27 and TRBJ2-2; 8 bases agree with TRBD1. CDR3 length: 15 amino acids. Germline lookup yields CDR1 MNHEY and CDR2 SMNVEV (reference sequence). V gave up 2 bases and J gave up 8 bases; unmatched junction bases: 7. Here the CDR3 reads CASSLRAGGHGELFF. Written as DNA, the CDR3 is TGTGCCAGCAGTTTAAGGGCAGGGGGCCATGGGGAGCTGTTTTTT.

For the CDR3, the DNA is TGTGCCAGCAGCCCCCAAGGACTAGCGGTAACTCAGTACTTC. It is translated as CASSPQGLAVTQYF. The V gene is TRBV7-2, the J gene TRBJ2-7, with 10 nucleotides matching TRBD2. The germline V gene has CDR1 SGHTA and CDR2 FQGNSA. The CDR3 spans 14 residues. V dropped 5 bases and J dropped 10; count of bases not matched to a gene: 11.

By its share, this clone is medium-sized. J is TRBJ2-2 and V is TRBV28; D is perhaps TRBD2 (6 bases). Germline V CDR1 and CDR2: MDHEN, SYDVKM. With 4 bases removed from V and 4 bases from J, the gap between germline ends came to 10 bases. The CDR3 consists of 14 residues. The CDR3 sequence is CASSWTTLTGELFF. The CDR3 DNA follows: TGTGCCAGCAGTTGGACTACGCTCACCGGGGAGCTGTTTTTT.

The CDR3 loop reads CASRIRPSDTQYF. The CDR3 DNA reads as TGTGCCAGCAGGATCCGCCCCAGTGATACGCAGTATTTT. The V and J genes are TRBV12-3 or TRBV12-4 and TRBJ2-3; D is unresolved. The CDR3 is made up of 13 amino acids. The V and J ends lost 6 bases and 6 bases respectively, with 13 bases between them.

This clone was counted only a few times. This chain connects TRBV7-2 to TRBJ2-7; 10 bases fit TRBD2. Germline V gene sequence: CDR1 SGHTA, CDR2 FQGNSA. V shed 5 bases, J shed 6 bases, and the junction held 7 bases outside the gene matches. The CDR3 runs 14 residues. In DNA form, the CDR3 reads TGTGCCAGCAGCAAACTAGCGGGATCCGTCGAGCAGTACTTC. Translating it yields CASSKLAGSVEQYF.

The rearrangement joins TRBV29-1 to TRBJ2-6; D is unclear. The CDR3 runs to 13 residues. V was shortened by 4 bases and J by 0 bases, with 4 bases between the two germline ends. Germline lookup yields CDR1 SQVTM and CDR2 ANQGSEA. The CDR3 protein is CSVAISGANVLTF. Here the CDR3 DNA reads TGCAGCGTTGCAATCTCTGGGGCCAACGTCCTGACTTTC.

This clone was recorded a few times. The chain employs TRBV6-2 or TRBV6-3 and TRBJ1-2, with D tentatively TRBD1 (5 bases). The ends were cut back, 2 bases at V and 4 bases at J, with 20 bases in the middle. This CDR3 is built from 17 residues. Germline V lookup: CDR1 MNHEY, CDR2 SVGEGT. CDR3 nucleotides: TGTGCCAGCAGTTACGCGAAGGGGAGGATTCCCTTCTATGGCTACACCTTC. Protein: CASSYAKGRIPFYGYTF.

The chain carries TRBV10-3 and TRBJ2-7; 10 positions agree with TRBD1. The V gene's germline CDR1 is ENHRY and CDR2 SYGVKD. V was clipped by 10 bases and J by 9 bases; unmatched bases: 18. The CDR3 has 15 amino acids. The CDR3 DNA follows: TGTGCCAGCAACGAACCGGGGACAGGGGAAAAGGGGCAGTACTTC. Translation: CASNEPGTGEKGQYF.

This clone was counted ten times or more. V gene TRBV5-4 combines with J gene TRBJ2-7; D is uncertain. The germline V gene has CDR1 SGHNT and CDR2 YYREEE (reference sequence). The CDR3 is 12 amino acids. The V gene lost 0 bases and the J gene lost 5 bases, with 6 bases spanning the gap. The CDR3 sequence: CASSLAPNEQYF. The CDR3 region has the DNA TGTGCCAGCAGCTTGGCCCCCAACGAGCAGTACTTC.